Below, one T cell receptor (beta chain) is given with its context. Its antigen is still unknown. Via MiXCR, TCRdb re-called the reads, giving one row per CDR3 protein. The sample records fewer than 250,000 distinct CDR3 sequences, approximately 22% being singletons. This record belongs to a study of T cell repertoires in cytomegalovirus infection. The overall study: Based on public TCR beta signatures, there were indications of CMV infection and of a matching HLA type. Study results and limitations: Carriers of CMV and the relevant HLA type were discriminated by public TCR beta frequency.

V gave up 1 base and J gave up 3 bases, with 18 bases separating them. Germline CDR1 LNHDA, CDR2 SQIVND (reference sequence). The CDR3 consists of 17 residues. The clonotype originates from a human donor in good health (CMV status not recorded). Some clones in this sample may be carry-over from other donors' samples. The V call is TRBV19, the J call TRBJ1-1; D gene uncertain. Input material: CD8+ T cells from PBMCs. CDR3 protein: CASSIGTEVGWDTEAFF. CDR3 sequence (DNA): TGTGCCAGTAGTATAGGGACGGAGGTCGGGTGGGACACTGAAGCTTTCTTT.